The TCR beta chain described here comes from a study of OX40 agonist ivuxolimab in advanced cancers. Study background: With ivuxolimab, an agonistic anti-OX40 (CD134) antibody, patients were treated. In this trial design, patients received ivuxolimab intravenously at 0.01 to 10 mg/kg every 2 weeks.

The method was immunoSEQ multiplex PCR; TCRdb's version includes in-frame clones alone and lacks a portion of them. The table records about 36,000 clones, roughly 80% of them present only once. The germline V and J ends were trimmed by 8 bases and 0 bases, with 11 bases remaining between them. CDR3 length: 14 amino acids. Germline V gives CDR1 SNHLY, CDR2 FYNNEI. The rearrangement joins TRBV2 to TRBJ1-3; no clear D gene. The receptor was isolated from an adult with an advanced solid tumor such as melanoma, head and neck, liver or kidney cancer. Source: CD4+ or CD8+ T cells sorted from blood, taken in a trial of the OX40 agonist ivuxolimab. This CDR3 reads CASSNIVSGNTIYF. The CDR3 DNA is TGTGCCAGCTCCAATATAGTCTCTGGAAACACCATATATTTT.